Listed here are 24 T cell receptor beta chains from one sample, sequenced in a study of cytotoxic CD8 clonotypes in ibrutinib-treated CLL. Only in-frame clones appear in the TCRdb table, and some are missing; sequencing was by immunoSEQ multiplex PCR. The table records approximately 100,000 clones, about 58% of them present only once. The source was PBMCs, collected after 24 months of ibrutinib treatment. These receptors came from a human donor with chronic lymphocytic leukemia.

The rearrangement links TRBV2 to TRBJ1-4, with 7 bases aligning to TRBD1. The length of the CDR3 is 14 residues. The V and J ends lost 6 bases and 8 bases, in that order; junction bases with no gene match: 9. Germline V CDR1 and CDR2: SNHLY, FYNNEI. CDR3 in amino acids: CASSFGQAEEKLFF. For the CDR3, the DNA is TGTGCCAGCAGCTTCGGACAGGCAGAGGAAAAACTGTTTTTT.

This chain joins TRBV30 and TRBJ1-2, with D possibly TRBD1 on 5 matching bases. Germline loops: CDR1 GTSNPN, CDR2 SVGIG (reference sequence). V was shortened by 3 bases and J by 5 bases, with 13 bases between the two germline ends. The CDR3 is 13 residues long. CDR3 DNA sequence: TGTGCCTGGAGCGAATCAGGGAGATATGGCTACACCTTC. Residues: CAWSESGRYGYTF.

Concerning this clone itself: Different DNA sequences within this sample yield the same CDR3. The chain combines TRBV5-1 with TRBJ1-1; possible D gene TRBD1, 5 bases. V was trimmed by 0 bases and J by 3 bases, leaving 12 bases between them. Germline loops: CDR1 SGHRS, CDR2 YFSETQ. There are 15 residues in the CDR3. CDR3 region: CASSLAPGRDTEAFF. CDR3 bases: TGCGCCAGCAGCTTGGCCCCGGGCAGGGACACTGAAGCTTTCTTT.

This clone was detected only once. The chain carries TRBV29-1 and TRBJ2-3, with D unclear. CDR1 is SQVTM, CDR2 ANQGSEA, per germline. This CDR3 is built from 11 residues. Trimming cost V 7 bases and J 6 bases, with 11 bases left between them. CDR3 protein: CSAELGDTQYF. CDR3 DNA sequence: TGCAGCGCCGAATTAGGGGATACGCAGTATTTT.

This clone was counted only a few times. The chain's CDR3 is CASRPFGDKANYGYTF. The CDR3 DNA follows: TGTGCAAGTCGCCCTTTTGGGGACAAAGCTAACTATGGCTACACCTTC. The chain is built from TRBV12-2 and TRBJ1-2; the DNA was not used to check the table's D call, TRBD1. TRBV12-2 is a recognized pseudogene. The CDR3 extends over 16 amino acids.

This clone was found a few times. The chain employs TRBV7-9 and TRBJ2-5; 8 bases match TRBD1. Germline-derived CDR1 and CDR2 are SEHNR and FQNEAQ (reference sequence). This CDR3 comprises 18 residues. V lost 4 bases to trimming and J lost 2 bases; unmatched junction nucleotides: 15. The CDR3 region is CASSSTGGRGRIQETQYF. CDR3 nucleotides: TGTGCCAGCAGCTCCACAGGGGGACGCGGGCGGATACAAGAGACCCAGTACTTC.

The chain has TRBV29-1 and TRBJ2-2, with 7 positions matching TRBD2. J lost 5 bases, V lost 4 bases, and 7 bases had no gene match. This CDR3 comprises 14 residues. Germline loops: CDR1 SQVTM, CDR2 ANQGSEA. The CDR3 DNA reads TGCAGCGTTGGCCCGGGGGGAAAAACCGGGGAGCTGTTTTTT. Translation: CSVGPGGKTGELFF.

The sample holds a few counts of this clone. CDR3 sequence reads: CAWSGSYGYTF. The CDR3 DNA sequence: TGTGCCTGGAGTGGTAGCTATGGCTACACCTTC. The rearrangement joins TRBV30 to TRBJ1-2; no clear D gene. CDR1 and CDR2 (germline): GTSNPN, SVGIG (reference sequence). CDR3 size: 11 residues. The germline V and J ends were trimmed by 1 base and 4 bases, with 4 bases remaining between them. The variable domain in full, completed from reference TRBV30 and TRBJ1-2, reads SQTIHQWPATLVQPVGSPLSLECTVEGTSNPNLYWYRQAAGRGLQLLFYSVGIGQISSEVPQNLSASRPQDRQFILSSKKLLLSDSGFYLCAWSGSYGYTFGSGTRLTVV.

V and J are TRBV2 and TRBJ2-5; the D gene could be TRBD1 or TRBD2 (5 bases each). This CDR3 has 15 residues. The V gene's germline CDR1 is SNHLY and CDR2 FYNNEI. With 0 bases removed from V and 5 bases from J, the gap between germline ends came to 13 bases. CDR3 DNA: TGTGCCAGCAGTGAAGCGCTTGGGGGTTGGGAGACCCAGTACTTC. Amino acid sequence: CASSEALGGWETQYF.

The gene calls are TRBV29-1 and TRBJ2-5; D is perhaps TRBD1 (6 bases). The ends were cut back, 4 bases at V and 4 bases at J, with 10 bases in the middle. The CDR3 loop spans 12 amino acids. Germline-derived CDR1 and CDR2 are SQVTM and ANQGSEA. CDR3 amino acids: CSVAQGAETQYF. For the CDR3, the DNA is TGCAGCGTTGCACAGGGAGCAGAGACCCAGTACTTC.

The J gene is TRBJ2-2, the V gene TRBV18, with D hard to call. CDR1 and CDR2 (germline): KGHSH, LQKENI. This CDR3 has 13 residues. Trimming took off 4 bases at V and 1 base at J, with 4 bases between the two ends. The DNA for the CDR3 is TGTGCCAGCTCACTCCAGAACACCGGGGAGCTGTTTTTT. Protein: CASSLQNTGELFF.

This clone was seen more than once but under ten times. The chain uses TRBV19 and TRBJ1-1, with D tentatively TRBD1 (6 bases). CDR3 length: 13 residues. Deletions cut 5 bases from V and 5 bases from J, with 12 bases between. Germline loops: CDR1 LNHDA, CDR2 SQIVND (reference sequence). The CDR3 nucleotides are TGTGCCAGTAGTTCAGGGGTCCGGACTGAAGCTTTCTTT. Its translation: CASSSGVRTEAFF.

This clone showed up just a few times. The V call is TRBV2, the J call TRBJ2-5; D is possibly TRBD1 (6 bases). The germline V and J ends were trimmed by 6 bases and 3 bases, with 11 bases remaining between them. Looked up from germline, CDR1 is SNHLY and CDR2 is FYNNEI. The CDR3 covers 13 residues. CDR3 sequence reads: CASRVGHEETQYF. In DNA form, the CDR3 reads TGTGCCAGCAGAGTGGGACACGAAGAGACCCAGTACTTC.

The DNA for the CDR3 is TGTGCCAGCAGACCCGTGGGGGCAGCGCAGTTCTTC. Translated, it gives CASRPVGAAQFF. The chain employs TRBV7-2 and TRBJ2-1; tentatively, D is TRBD1 (6 bases). With 6 bases removed from V and 12 bases from J, the gap between germline ends came to 15 bases. Germline CDR1 is SGHTA and CDR2 is FQGNSA. The CDR3 loop spans 12 amino acids.

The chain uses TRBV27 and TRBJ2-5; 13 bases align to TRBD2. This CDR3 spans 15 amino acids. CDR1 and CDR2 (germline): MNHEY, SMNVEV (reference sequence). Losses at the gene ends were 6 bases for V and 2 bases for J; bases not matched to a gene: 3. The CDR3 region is CASSGTSGKQETQYF. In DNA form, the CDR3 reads TGTGCCAGCAGCGGGACTAGCGGGAAGCAAGAGACCCAGTACTTC.

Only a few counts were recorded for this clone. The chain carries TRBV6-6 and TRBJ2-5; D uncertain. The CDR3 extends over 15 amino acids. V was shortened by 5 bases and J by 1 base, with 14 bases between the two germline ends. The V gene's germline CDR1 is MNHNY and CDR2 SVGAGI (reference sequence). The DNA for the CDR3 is TGTGCCAGCAGTCTACCTTACACCTTCCAAGAGACCCAGTACTTC. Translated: CASSLPYTFQETQYF.

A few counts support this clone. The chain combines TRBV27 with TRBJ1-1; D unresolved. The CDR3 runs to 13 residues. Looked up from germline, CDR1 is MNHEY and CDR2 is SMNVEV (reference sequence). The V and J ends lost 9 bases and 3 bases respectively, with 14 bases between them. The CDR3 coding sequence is TGTGCCAGTACTTGTCGGTCGGACACTGAAGCTTTCTTT. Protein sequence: CASTCRSDTEAFF.

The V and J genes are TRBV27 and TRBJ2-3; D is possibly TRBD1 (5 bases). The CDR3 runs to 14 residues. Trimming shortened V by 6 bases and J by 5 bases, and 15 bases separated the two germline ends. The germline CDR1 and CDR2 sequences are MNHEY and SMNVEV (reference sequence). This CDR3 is CASSFTGLGDTQYF. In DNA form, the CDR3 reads TGTGCCAGCAGCTTCACAGGTTTAGGAGATACGCAGTATTTT.

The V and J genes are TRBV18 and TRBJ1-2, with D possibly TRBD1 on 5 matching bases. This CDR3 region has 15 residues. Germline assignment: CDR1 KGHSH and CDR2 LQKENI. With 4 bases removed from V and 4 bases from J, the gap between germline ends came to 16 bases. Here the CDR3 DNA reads TGTGCCAGCTCACAGGGGTCGGGGGTCCCCTATGGCTACACCTTC. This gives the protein CASSQGSGVPYGYTF.

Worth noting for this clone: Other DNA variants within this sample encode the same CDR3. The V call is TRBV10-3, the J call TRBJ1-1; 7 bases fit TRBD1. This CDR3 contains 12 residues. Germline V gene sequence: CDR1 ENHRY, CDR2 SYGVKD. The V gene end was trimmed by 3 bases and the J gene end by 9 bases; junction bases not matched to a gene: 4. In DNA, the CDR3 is TGTGCCATCAGTGAAAGGGGGCTAAAAGCTTTCTTT. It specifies CAISERGLKAFF.

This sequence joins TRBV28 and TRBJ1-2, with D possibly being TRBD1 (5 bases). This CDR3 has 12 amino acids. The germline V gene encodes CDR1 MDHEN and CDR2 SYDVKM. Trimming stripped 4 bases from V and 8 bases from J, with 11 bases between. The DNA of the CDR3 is TGTGCCAGCAGTTCCTCCCAGGGCGGCTACACCTTC. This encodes CASSSSQGGYTF.

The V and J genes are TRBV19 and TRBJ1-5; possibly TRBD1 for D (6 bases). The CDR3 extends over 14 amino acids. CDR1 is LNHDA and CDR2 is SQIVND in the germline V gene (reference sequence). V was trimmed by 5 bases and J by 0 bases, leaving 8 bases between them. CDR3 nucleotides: TGTGCCAGTAGTCGACAGGATAGCAATCAGCCCCAGCATTTT. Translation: CASSRQDSNQPQHF.

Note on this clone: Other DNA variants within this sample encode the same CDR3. CDR3 loop: CASRVYSNQPQHF. The CDR3 DNA reads TGTGCCAGCAGAGTCTATAGCAATCAGCCCCAGCATTTT. This rearrangement joins TRBV2 to TRBJ1-5; D call uncertain. Germline loops: CDR1 SNHLY, CDR2 FYNNEI. The length of the CDR3 is 13 residues. Trimming cost V 6 bases and J 0 bases, with 6 bases left between them.

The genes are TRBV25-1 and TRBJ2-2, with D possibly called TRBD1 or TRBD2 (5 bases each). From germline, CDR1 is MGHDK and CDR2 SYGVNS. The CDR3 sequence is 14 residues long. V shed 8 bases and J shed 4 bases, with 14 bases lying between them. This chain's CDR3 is CASHARGATGELFF. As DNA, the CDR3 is TGTGCCAGCCATGCACGAGGGGCCACCGGGGAGCTGTTTTTT.